This TCR beta chain was retrieved from a study of T cell responses to AZD1222 COVID-19 vaccine. The protocol was immunoSEQ multiplex PCR, while the TCRdb copy is restricted to in-frame clones and leaves out a portion. The sample shows about 110,000 clones, roughly 87% of them seen only once. The trim removed 1 base at V and 1 base at J, leaving 3 bases unmatched. This CDR3 spans 16 amino acids. The V gene's germline CDR1 is SGHRS and CDR2 YFSETQ. This TCR was recovered from an adult who received the AZD1222 COVID-19 vaccine. The V gene is TRBV5-1, the J gene TRBJ2-1, with 9 bases identical to TRBD1. The sample here was peripheral blood, taken 28 days after the second AZD1222 dose. CDR3 residues: CASSLPGTGSYNEQFF. In DNA, the CDR3 is TGCGCCAGCAGCTTGCCCGGGACAGGGTCCTACAATGAGCAGTTCTTC.